This T cell receptor beta chain derives from a study of T cells in Graves' hyperthyroidism and ophthalmopathy (dated by TCRdb to about 2019). In terms of the full investigation: Peripheral blood samples were taken at initial diagnosis, before any treatment was given. A discovery cohort of roughly 96 patients, 43 with Graves' ophthalmopathy and fewer than 65 with stable Graves' hyperthyroidism, was used to find distinguishing TCR V-J signatures. Prospective prediction of ophthalmopathy was tested in an independent validation cohort consisting of 18 to 20 hyperthyroidism patients and some 17 patients who later progressed to ophthalmopathy. For training and testing, the 110 or so patients in the discovery cohort were randomly divided in a 7:3 ratio. In addition, the study compared T-cell repertoires in thyroid tissue and in blood from roughly 6 Graves' hyperthyroidism patients. After blood sampling, hyperthyroidism patients were treated with methimazole at a starting dose of 30 mg daily, and ophthalmopathy patients were treated with high-dose intravenous methylprednisolone. The paper describes TCR Vbeta CDR3 sequencing of about 140 peripheral blood samples, made up of roughly 40 ophthalmopathy patients, roughly 72 hyperthyroidism patients and approximately 17 progressor patients. Summary of the overall study and its limitations: In cross-validation, a model built on a 13 V-J signature told ophthalmopathy apart from stable hyperthyroidism with approximately 90% sensitivity and roughly 81% specificity, and in testing the same model reached 80%/75%. During validation, the model predicted progression to ophthalmopathy a median of around 6 months ahead of onset, with roughly 65% sensitivity and 72% to 80% specificity. No statistical method was used to set the sample size in advance, and investigators knew the group allocation. Most expanded thyroid clonotypes (frequency above 0.001) were also detected in blood, a finding suggesting that blood repertoires may reflect thyroid immune responses.

In the ophthalmopathy patients, disease was moderately to severely active, with a Clinical Activity Score of 3 or more, a NOSPECS grade of 4 or more, and a duration of less than 3 months. The study excluded patients with uncontrolled infections, other autoimmune diseases, pregnancy or lactation. Diagnoses were established on the basis of clinical symptoms, serum thyroxine and TRAb, thyroid ultrasound, and orbital computed tomography. PBMCs were separated from roughly 9.6 ml of fresh peripheral blood using Ficoll-Paque density gradient centrifugation. Trizol reagent was used to extract total RNA, and RNA quality was then checked on an Agilent 2100 Bioanalyzer. TCR beta CDR3 regions were amplified from RNA transcripts. The TCR CDR3 was subjected to a first round of RT-PCR using the HTBI primer set and the Qiagen OneStep RT-PCR kit. Libraries were constructed in a second round of multiplex PCR, after which size selection and purification were carried out. Sequencing of the libraries was done on an Illumina HiSeq2000 using paired-end 100 bp reads. The authors processed their data as follows. SOAPnuke was used to process the raw data, removing reads that contained adapters or uncalled bases, had a mean Phred below 15, or lacked an exact match to the constant primer or identifier. High-quality paired reads were merged with COPE v1.2.5, and unique nucleotide sequences were defined as clonotypes. MiTCR v1.1 was used to align the clonotypes against IMGT TRBV, TRBD and TRBJ reference segments. The analysis was restricted to V-J combinations with a frequency above 0.0001, which together covered around 99% of the repertoires. The TCS score was defined as the ratio of F50 (clonal expansion) to E x V (chaos), calculated using BLOSUM62-based TCRdist between CDR3 peptides within each V-J. Welch's t-statistics and random forest reduced roughly 540 V-J features to around 14, which were used in a naive Bayes classifier (R e1071). Thyroid-blood repertoire similarity was quantified with the Morisita-Horn index. The raw public reads went through TCRdb reprocessing: fastp at Q25, MiXCR clone calling, in-frame beta chains kept. Each entry is one CDR3 protein sequence, shown with its most common DNA and genes. TCRdb assigned the V and J calls; the authors' analysis was not used. The sample contains fewer than 750,000 distinct CDR3 sequences, approximately 14% of them found a single time. The ten biggest clones cover around 4.1% of the sample.

This clonotype was found many times. It lacks a known antigen. Within one base of it there is no much larger clone, and no base qualities were kept. This TCR derives from a woman aged 40 to 55 with Graves' ophthalmopathy. Sequences were obtained from blood.

In nucleotide form, the sequence is TGTGCCAGCAGGATTAGACAGGGGGTTCAGCCCCAGCATTTT. This encodes CASRIRQGVQPQHF. This chain joins TRBV6-1 to TRBJ1-5; 9 bases in the junction line up with TRBD1. At the junction V is shortened by 6 bases and J by 6 bases; bases outside the gene matches: 6. In the germline V gene, CDR1 corresponds to MNHNS and CDR2 to SASEGT. The CDR3, cysteine through phenylalanine, is 14 amino acids long. Of the read, only the CDR3 DNA is kept; its 42 bases are in frame from base 1.